This T cell receptor (beta chain) was captured in a study of blood T cell repertoires in COVID-19. Study summary: The study drew acute and convalescent COVID-19 samples from the United States, Italy and Spain.

Some clones are missing from TCRdb's copy, which holds only in-frame ones; the method was immunoSEQ multiplex PCR. This table holds 250,000 to 350,000 clones, about nine tenths found once. The study assigned cohorts using participant-reported clinical history. For recovered donors of Cohort 3, there were two negative PCRs, clearance, or symptom resolution. This CDR3 has 15 amino acids. The germline V gene has CDR1 MNHEY and CDR2 SVGEGT. V lost 5 bases, J lost 5 bases, and 11 bases stayed unmatched. This clone came up a few times. The rearrangement uses TRBV6-2 or TRBV6-3 and TRBJ2-7; 8 bases match TRBD1. This receptor was obtained from a woman aged 18-35 years who had recovered from COVID-19. The specimen sequenced was PBMCs or T cells enriched from blood (not recorded which). DNA of the CDR3: TGTGCCAGCAGTCTTGACTCGGACAGGGTCCACGAGCAGTACTTC. This gives the protein CASSLDSDRVHEQYF.